Listed below are T cell receptor beta chains from one sample, sequenced in a study of control samples from healthy donors and cancer patients. This table comes from immunoSEQ multiplex PCR, and its TCRdb copy is limited to in-frame clones, with some not included. The sample includes about 120,000 clones, approximately 92% seen only once; the top ten take roughly 0.54%. The specimen sequenced was PBMCs. These receptors originate from a man of 80 years or more with head and neck cancer. The CDR3 runs from the conserved cysteine through the conserved F or W. The order of the fields is CDR3 protein, J gene, V gene.

cdr3_aa: CASGFRPGQGAGETQYF; j_call: TRBJ2-5; v_call: TRBV12-5
cdr3_aa: CASSHRRTGAQPQHF; j_call: TRBJ1-5; v_call: TRBV28
cdr3_aa: CASSPNPTVSGNTIYF; j_call: TRBJ1-3; v_call: TRBV18
cdr3_aa: CAISVGGDEQYF; j_call: TRBJ2-7; v_call: TRBV10-3
cdr3_aa: CASSLRQGWNSPLHF; j_call: TRBJ1-6; v_call: TRBV28
cdr3_aa: CASSSALSKLFF; j_call: TRBJ2-2; v_call: TRBV5-4
cdr3_aa: CASSSADYGYTF; j_call: TRBJ1-2; v_call: TRBV12-3/TRBV12-4
cdr3_aa: CASSQGRDYEQFF; j_call: TRBJ2-1; v_call: TRBV4-1
cdr3_aa: CASSEQTSGSGYEQYF; j_call: TRBJ2-7; v_call: TRBV10-1
cdr3_aa: CASSIEGQRRNQPQHF; j_call: TRBJ1-5; v_call: TRBV19
cdr3_aa: CAWSVTGASYGYTF; j_call: TRBJ1-2; v_call: TRBV30
cdr3_aa: CASSGPGGKRTEAFF; j_call: TRBJ1-1; v_call: TRBV9
cdr3_aa: CASSPGADNEQFF; j_call: TRBJ2-1; v_call: TRBV18
cdr3_aa: CASSLRVRGPGEQFF; j_call: TRBJ2-1; v_call: TRBV7-2
cdr3_aa: CSAGDGYTF; j_call: TRBJ1-2; v_call: TRBV20-1